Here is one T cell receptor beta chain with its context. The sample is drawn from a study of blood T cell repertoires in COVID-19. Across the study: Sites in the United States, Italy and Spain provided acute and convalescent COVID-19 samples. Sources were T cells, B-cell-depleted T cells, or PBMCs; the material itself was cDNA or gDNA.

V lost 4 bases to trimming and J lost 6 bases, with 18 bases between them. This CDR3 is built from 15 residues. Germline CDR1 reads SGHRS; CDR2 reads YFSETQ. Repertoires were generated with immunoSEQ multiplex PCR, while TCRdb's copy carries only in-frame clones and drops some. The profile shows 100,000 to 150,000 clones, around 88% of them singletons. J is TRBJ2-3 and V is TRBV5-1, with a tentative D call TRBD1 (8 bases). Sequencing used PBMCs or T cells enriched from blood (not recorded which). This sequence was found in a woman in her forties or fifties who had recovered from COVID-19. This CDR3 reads CASSGTGGAFDTQYF. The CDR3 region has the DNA TGCGCCAGCAGCGGAACAGGGGGGGCTTTTGATACGCAGTATTTT.